The TCR beta chain described here comes from a study of breast tumors, draining lymph nodes, adjacent tissues. General study points: Compared with basal-like, luminal-like tumors shared significantly more repertoire with nontumor tissue. Tumor repertoires ranked between lymph nodes and nontumor tissue in diversity, with V and J gene preferences. Most tumor T cells seemingly derive from lymph node, then expand in tumor.

In regard to this clonotype: Its antigen is unidentified.

With 3 bases clipped from V and 5 bases from J, the junction kept 7 bases outside the gene matches. Looked up from germline, CDR1 is DFQATT and CDR2 is SNEGSKA (reference sequence). There are 16 residues in the CDR3. Axillary draining lymph nodes of breast cancer patients supplied the node samples. MiXCR, run by TCRdb on the multiplex PCR reads, gives a single entry per CDR3 protein. Among 100,000 or so distinct CDR3 sequences listed, 21% were seen once. Sequencing used axillary lymph node tissue. This clonotype was sampled from a female donor with breast cancer. Some clones in this sample may be carry-over from other donors' samples. This chain connects TRBV20-1 to TRBJ2-3, with 14 nucleotides matching TRBD2. CDR3: CSASPTSGRALDTQYF. The CDR3 DNA reads as TGCAGTGCTAGCCCGACTAGCGGGAGGGCCTTAGATACGCAGTATTTT.